This T cell receptor (beta chain) was sequenced for a study of blood T cell repertoires in COVID-19. The CDR3 loop spans 16 amino acids. The V gene end was trimmed by 3 bases and the J gene end by 4 bases; junction bases not matched to a gene: 7. Germline CDR1 MNHEY, CDR2 SMNVEV (reference sequence). Some clones are missing from TCRdb's copy, which holds only in-frame ones; the method was immunoSEQ multiplex PCR. The repertoire consists of 200,000 to 300,000 clones, with roughly 85% occurring once and the leading ten covering approximately 9.6%. This clonotype was sampled from a woman between 50 and 59 years old with acute COVID-19. The rearrangement links TRBV27 to TRBJ2-3, with TRBD2 matching over 10 bases. Sequenced material: PBMCs or T cells enriched from blood (not recorded which). CDR3 sequence (DNA): TGTGCCAGCAGTTTGTCCAGCGGGGGGGCCCCAGATACGCAGTATTTT. Its translation: CASSLSSGGAPDTQYF.